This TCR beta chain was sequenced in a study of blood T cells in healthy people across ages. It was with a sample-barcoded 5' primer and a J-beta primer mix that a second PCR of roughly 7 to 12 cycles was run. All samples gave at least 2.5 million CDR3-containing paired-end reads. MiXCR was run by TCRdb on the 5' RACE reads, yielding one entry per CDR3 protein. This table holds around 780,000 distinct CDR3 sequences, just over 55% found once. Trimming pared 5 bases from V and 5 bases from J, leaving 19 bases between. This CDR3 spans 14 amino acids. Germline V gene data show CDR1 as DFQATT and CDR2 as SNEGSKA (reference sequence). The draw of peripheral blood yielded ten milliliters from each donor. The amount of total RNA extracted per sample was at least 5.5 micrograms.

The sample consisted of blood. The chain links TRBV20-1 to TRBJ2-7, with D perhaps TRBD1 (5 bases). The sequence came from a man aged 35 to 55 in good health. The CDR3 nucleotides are TGCAGTGCTGGACACAGCCTCTTGAACGACGAGCAGTACTTC. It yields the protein CSAGHSLLNDEQYF.